This T cell receptor beta chain derives from a study of patients and donors after allogeneic stem cell transplantation. TCRdb processed the RT-PCR reads anew with MiXCR; each CDR3 protein has one entry. The sample consists of some 960,000 distinct CDR3 sequences, about a sixth of them appearing once. The CDR3 is 15 amino acids. The germline CDR1 and CDR2 sequences are SGHRS and YFSETQ. V was pared by 4 bases and J by 6 bases, with 12 bases of the junction left unmatched. This clonotype was observed a handful of times. Sequenced: blood, either unsorted or a sorted T cell fraction (not recorded which). The V and J genes are TRBV5-1 and TRBJ1-1; TRBD1 aligns across 7 bases. The receptor comes from a human donor who was either an allogeneic HSCT recipient or a stem cell or donor lymphocyte infusion donor (not recorded which). It is not recorded whose cells these are; they may come from a transplant donor. The CDR3 reads CASSPDPKTGSEAFF. CDR3 DNA: TGCGCCAGCAGCCCCGACCCCAAGACAGGGTCTGAAGCTTTCTTT.